The 18 T cell receptor beta chains presented below share a single source sample, sequenced in a study of cytomegalovirus exposure and HLA in healthy donors. In the PCR, 60 Vbeta and 13 Jbeta primers were used. Sequencing used immunoSEQ multiplex PCR; TCRdb keeps in-frame clones, though not all of them. Among about 110,000 clones listed, approximately 60% were seen once. The sample was PBMCs. These receptors were taken from a woman aged 25 to 39 in good health and CMV-seronegative.

This clone was seen many times. The V gene is TRBV4-1, the J gene TRBJ1-1, with TRBD1 matching 7 bases. The CDR3 runs to 16 residues. CDR1 and CDR2 (germline): MGHRA, YSYEKL. Trimming cost V 4 bases and J 1 base; bases outside gene matches: 9. CDR3 protein: CASSLGGLGSNTEAFF. The CDR3 DNA sequence: TGCGCCAGCAGCCTAGGGGGCCTGGGGTCGAACACTGAAGCTTTCTTT.

This sequence joins TRBV7-8 and TRBJ2-7; tentative D call: TRBD1 (6 bases). CDR3 size: 14 residues. CDR1 is SGHVS, CDR2 FQNEAQ, per germline. V dropped 5 bases and J dropped 2 bases, with 13 bases sitting between them. The CDR3 bases are TGTGCCAGCAGCCTAACCGGGACAACCTACGAGCAGTACTTC. Its translation is CASSLTGTTYEQYF. Variable domain in full (rest from reference TRBV7-8 and TRBJ2-7): GAGVSQSPRYKVAKRGQDVALRCDPISGHVSLFWYQQALGQGPEFLTYFQNEAQLDKSGLPSDRFFAERPEGSVSTLKIQRTQQEDSAVYLCASSLTGTTYEQYFGPGTRLTVT.

This clone was counted between two and nine times. The same CDR3 also results from other DNA sequences found in this sample. The V and J genes are TRBV20-1 and TRBJ1-5; D gene unclear. CDR1 and CDR2 from the germline V gene are DFQATT and SNEGSKA (reference sequence). The ends were cut back, 4 bases at V and 4 bases at J, with 5 bases in the middle. CDR3 length equals 11 residues. This chain's CDR3 is CSATGNQPQHF. CDR3 nucleotide sequence: TGCAGTGCTACAGGAAATCAGCCCCAGCATTTT.

The rearrangement links TRBV30 to TRBJ2-1; 7 bases line up with TRBD1. Germline trimming cut 0 bases from V and 4 bases from J; bases unmatched to any gene: 6. The germline CDR1 and CDR2 sequences are GTSNPN and SVGIG (reference sequence). This CDR3 has 15 residues. This CDR3 reads CAWSVRDRGYNEQFF. The CDR3 coding sequence is TGTGCCTGGAGTGTTCGGGACAGAGGGTACAATGAGCAGTTCTTC. The full variable domain, rest sourced from reference TRBV30 and TRBJ2-1, is SQTIHQWPATLVQPVGSPLSLECTVEGTSNPNLYWYRQAAGRGLQLLFYSVGIGQISSEVPQNLSASRPQDRQFILSSKKLLLSDSGFYLCAWSVRDRGYNEQFFGPGTRLTVL.

V gene TRBV4-1 combines with J gene TRBJ1-5; D is unresolved. The CDR3 covers 14 residues. In germline, CDR1 is MGHRA, CDR2 YSYEKL. V dropped 0 bases and J dropped 5 bases, with 8 bases sitting between them. CDR3 sequence (DNA): TGCGCCAGCAGCCAAGAGTCCCTAGATCAGCCCCAGCATTTT. Translation gives CASSQESLDQPQHF.

The chain couples TRBV28 to TRBJ2-7; D may be TRBD1 (5 bases). The CDR3 loop spans 14 amino acids. V lost 3 bases and J lost 0, with 9 bases in between. Germline CDR1 MDHEN, CDR2 SYDVKM. The CDR3 here is CASSLRQGSYEQYF. The CDR3 nucleotides are TGTGCCAGCAGTTTGAGGCAGGGCTCCTACGAGCAGTACTTC.

The rearrangement joins TRBV28 to TRBJ2-5; D might be TRBD2 (6 bases). From germline, CDR1 is MDHEN and CDR2 SYDVKM. The CDR3 sequence is 15 residues long. V dropped 6 bases and J dropped 1 base, with 15 bases sitting between them. CDR3 coding DNA: TGTGCCAGCAGGGGGAGGAGGGCCTCCCAAGAGACCCAGTACTTC. It is translated as CASRGRRASQETQYF.

The gene calls are TRBV6-4 and TRBJ2-7, with D perhaps matching TRBD2 (6 bases). This CDR3 is built from 16 residues. In germline, CDR1 is MRHNA, CDR2 SNTAGT. Trimming stripped 3 bases from V and 3 bases from J, with 18 bases between. CDR3 DNA sequence: TGTGCCAGCAGTGAGAGGTCGCGGAGGGTAGACTACGAGCAGTACTTC. It translates to CASSERSRRVDYEQYF.

The chain joins TRBV5-1 to TRBJ2-5; 8 bases are a match to TRBD1. There are 14 residues in the CDR3. Per the germline V gene, CDR1 is SGHRS and CDR2 is YFSETQ. Trimming at V came to 4 bases and at J to 0 bases, leaving 2 bases not matched to a gene. The CDR3 loop is CASSRDRNQETQYF. The CDR3 DNA sequence: TGCGCCAGCAGCAGGGACAGGAACCAAGAGACCCAGTACTTC.

This clone came up once. The chain links TRBV28 to TRBJ2-7; D gene unclear. CDR1 is MDHEN, CDR2 SYDVKM, per germline. The CDR3 length is 13 residues. V was shortened by 2 bases and J by 4 bases, with 9 bases between the two germline ends. CDR3 amino acids: CASSLAELYEQYF. The CDR3 nucleotides read TGTGCCAGCAGTTTAGCGGAGTTGTACGAGCAGTACTTC.

The chain has TRBV4-2 and TRBJ2-7, with TRBD2 matching over 11 bases. V trimming: 4 bases; J trimming: 7 bases; junction bases outside the gene matches: 9. Per germline, CDR1 LGHNA and CDR2 YNFKEQ. The CDR3 runs 15 residues. The CDR3 nucleotides read TGTGCCAGCAGCCTGGGGACTAGCGGAACCCTGGAGCAGTACTTC. This translates into CASSLGTSGTLEQYF.

V usage is TRBV28 and J usage is TRBJ2-2; 9 nucleotides align to TRBD1. The CDR3 runs 15 residues. Trimming cost V 5 bases and J 4 bases; bases outside gene matches: 5. Germline CDR1 and CDR2: MDHEN and SYDVKM. The CDR3 DNA sequence: TGTGCCAGCAGTACAGGGGGCGTCAGCACCGGGGAGCTGTTTTTT. It codes for CASSTGGVSTGELFF.

This clone has only a few counts. V usage is TRBV6-1 and J usage is TRBJ1-5; D might be TRBD1 (6 bases). The germline gives CDR1 MNHNS, CDR2 SASEGT. The CDR3 covers 16 residues. V was pared by 3 bases and J by 2 bases, with 14 bases between. The CDR3 protein is CASSDREGVGNQPQHF. The CDR3 DNA sequence: TGTGCCAGCAGTGACCGAGAGGGGGTTGGCAATCAGCCCCAGCATTTT.

This clone was seen a few times. V and J are TRBV5-4 and TRBJ2-3; 7 nucleotides align to TRBD2. Germline lookup yields CDR1 SGHNT and CDR2 YYREEE (reference sequence). The CDR3 is 15 residues long. V lost 2 bases to trimming and J lost 0 bases; unmatched junction nucleotides: 3. The CDR3 nucleotides read TGTGCCAGCAGCTTACTAGCGTATAGCACAGATACGCAGTATTTT. It encodes CASSLLAYSTDTQYF.

The chain carries TRBV6-5 and TRBJ2-3; TRBD2 aligns across 11 bases. J was trimmed by 1 base and V by 6 bases; bases with no gene match: 0. In germline, CDR1 is MNHEY, CDR2 SVGAGI. The CDR3 extends over 14 amino acids. The CDR3 sequence: CASRLAGGTDTQYF. The DNA for the CDR3 is TGTGCCAGCAGACTAGCGGGAGGCACAGATACGCAGTATTTT.

V gene TRBV4-3 combines with J gene TRBJ2-3; TRBD2 might be the D (6 bases). Germline CDR1 and CDR2: LGHNA and YSLEER. V was trimmed by 4 bases and J by 3 bases, leaving 14 bases between them. This CDR3 spans 15 amino acids. This CDR3 reads CASSRKRELTDTQYF. In DNA form, the CDR3 reads TGCGCCAGCAGCCGTAAACGGGAGCTGACAGATACGCAGTATTTT.

The chain combines TRBV9 with TRBJ2-4; tentatively, D is TRBD1 (6 bases). This CDR3 spans 15 amino acids. Germline values: CDR1 SGDLS, CDR2 YYNGEE. Trimming pared 0 bases from V and 2 bases from J, leaving 9 bases between. The CDR3 DNA reads TGTGCCAGCAGCGTAGGGCAGGGGCCCAAAAACATTCAGTACTTC. Protein product: CASSVGQGPKNIQYF. Variable domain in full (rest from reference TRBV9 and TRBJ2-4): DSGVTQTPKHLITATGQRVTLRCSPRSGDLSVYWYQQSLDQGLQFLIQYYNGEERAKGNILERFSAQQFPDLHSELNLSSLELGDSALYFCASSVGQGPKNIQYFGAGTRLSVL.

The sample holds a few counts of this clone. One end of the junction fails to match germline, which may point to a read error. The CDR3 DNA is TGTGCCAGCAGTCACTCGGGACAGCTAAATGAAAAACTGTTTTTT. Protein: CASSHSGQLNEKLFF. V and J are TRBV6-4 and TRBJ1-4; TRBD1 aligns across 7 bases. In germline, CDR1 is MRHNA, CDR2 SNTAGT. The CDR3 is made up of 15 amino acids.